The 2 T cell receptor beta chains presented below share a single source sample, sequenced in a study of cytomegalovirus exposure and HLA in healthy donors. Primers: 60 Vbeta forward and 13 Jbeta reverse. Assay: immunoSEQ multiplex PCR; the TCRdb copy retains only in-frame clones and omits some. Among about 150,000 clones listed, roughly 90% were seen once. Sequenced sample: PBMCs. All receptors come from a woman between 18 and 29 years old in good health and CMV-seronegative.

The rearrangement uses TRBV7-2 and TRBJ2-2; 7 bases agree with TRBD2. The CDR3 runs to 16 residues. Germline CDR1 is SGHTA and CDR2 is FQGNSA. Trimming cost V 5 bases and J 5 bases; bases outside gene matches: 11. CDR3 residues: CASSPRGSGWTGELFF. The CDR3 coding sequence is TGTGCCAGCAGCCCCCGAGGTAGCGGGTGGACCGGGGAGCTGTTTTTT.

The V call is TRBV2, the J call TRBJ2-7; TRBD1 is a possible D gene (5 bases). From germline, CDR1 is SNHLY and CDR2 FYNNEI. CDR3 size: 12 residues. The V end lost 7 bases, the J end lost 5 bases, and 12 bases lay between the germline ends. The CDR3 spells CASTRQRHEQYF. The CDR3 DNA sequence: TGTGCCAGCACCCGACAGAGGCACGAGCAGTACTTC.